One sample yielded the 17 T cell receptor beta chains listed below, sequenced in a study of T-cell memory formation after mild COVID-19. TCRdb itself ran the 5' RACE reads through MiXCR, one entry per CDR3 protein. The table records 95,000 to 120,000 distinct CDR3 sequences, around a fifth of them present only once. What was sequenced was PBMCs or a T cell subset sorted from them (not recorded which). These receptors were taken from a man aged 18 to 35 who had mild COVID-19 (a few samples of this study predate the infection). Cell type and time point are not known.

The chain is built from TRBV29-1 and TRBJ1-1; D is unclear. The ends were cut back, 7 bases at V and 1 base at J, with 13 bases in the middle. This CDR3 spans 13 amino acids. The germline V gene encodes CDR1 SQVTM and CDR2 ANQGSEA. CDR3 sequence (DNA): TGCAGCGCCGGTAGTGGAGGGAACACTGAAGCTTTCTTT. Protein product: CSAGSGGNTEAFF.

This rearrangement joins TRBV5-1 to TRBJ2-7; D uncertain. CDR1 is SGHRS, CDR2 YFSETQ, per germline. V shed 2 bases and J shed 2 bases, with 14 bases lying between them. The CDR3 totals 15 residues. Here the CDR3 DNA reads TGCGCCAGCAGCTTCCAACCTCCTGCCCCCTACGAGCAGTACTTC. Amino acid sequence: CASSFQPPAPYEQYF.

The V gene is TRBV6-5, the J gene TRBJ2-2; D not resolved. This CDR3 spans 14 amino acids. V was cut by 0 bases and J by 10 bases, with 12 bases left in between. Germline V gene lookup returns CDR1 MNHEY and CDR2 SVGAGI. This chain's CDR3 is CASSYSTGTPELFF. The CDR3 DNA follows: TGTGCCAGCAGTTACTCGACCGGAACCCCGGAGCTGTTTTTT.

The chain recombines TRBV7-3 with TRBJ1-1, with 9 bases lining up with TRBD1. The CDR3 covers 13 residues. V lost 0 bases to trimming and J lost 7 bases; unmatched junction nucleotides: 0. Germline V CDR1 and CDR2: SGHTA, FQGTGA. The DNA for the CDR3 is TGTGCCAGCAGCTTAACGGGACAGGGTGAAGCTTTCTTT. Protein: CASSLTGQGEAFF.

This chain uses TRBV6-2 or TRBV6-3 with TRBJ1-1; D gene uncertain. There are 18 residues in the CDR3. The germline V gene has CDR1 MNHEY and CDR2 SVGEGT. V lost 0 bases, J lost 1 base, and 18 bases lay in between. CDR3 DNA: TGTGCCAGCAGTTACTCTGACTACGGACGACAAAGGAACACTGAAGCTTTCTTT. Translated, it gives CASSYSDYGRQRNTEAFF.

The chain joins TRBV27 to TRBJ1-1; tentative D call: TRBD1 (5 bases). The CDR3 spans 14 residues. CDR1 MNHEY and CDR2 SMNVEV come from the germline V gene (reference sequence). V shed 8 bases and J shed 5 bases, with 18 bases lying between them. The CDR3, as DNA: TGTGCCAGCCTAAGCCTCTCCTGGGGGACTGAAGCTTTCTTT. This codes for CASLSLSWGTEAFF.

The chain has TRBV6-1 and TRBJ1-5; TRBD1 might be the D (5 bases). The CDR3 length is 19 residues. The germline V gene has CDR1 MNHNS and CDR2 SASEGT. Trimming took off 1 base at V and 5 bases at J, with 24 bases between the two ends. The CDR3 coding sequence is TGTGCCAGCAGTGAAGATTGGGAGGGAAACAGGCGGCTAGATCAGCCCCAGCATTTT. This gives the protein CASSEDWEGNRRLDQPQHF.

The V and J genes are TRBV6-1 and TRBJ2-7; 9 nucleotides line up with TRBD1. The germline V gene encodes CDR1 MNHNS and CDR2 SASEGT. Germline trimming cut 8 bases from V and 4 bases from J; bases unmatched to any gene: 0. The CDR3 extends over 11 amino acids. This CDR3 reads CASGTGYEQYV. CDR3 sequence (DNA): TGTGCCAGCGGGACAGGGTACGAGCAGTACGTC.

This rearrangement joins TRBV20-1 to TRBJ2-2; no reliable D call. Germline V gene lookup returns CDR1 DFQATT and CDR2 SNEGSKA (reference sequence). V was shortened by 4 bases and J by 1 base, with 7 bases between the two germline ends. There are 13 residues in the CDR3. CDR3 amino acids: CSAIPENTGELFF. For the CDR3, the DNA is TGCAGTGCTATACCCGAGAACACCGGGGAGCTGTTTTTT.

This clonotype was picked up a small number of times. This chain links TRBV6-2 or TRBV6-3 with TRBJ2-7, with TRBD1 matching 9 bases. Germline V lookup: CDR1 MNHEY, CDR2 SVGEGT. The ends lost 0 bases at V and 3 bases at J; junction bases unmatched: 6. The CDR3 is 16 amino acids. Here the CDR3 reads CASSYSTDRGNYEQYF. The CDR3 bases are TGTGCCAGCAGTTACTCGACCGACAGGGGGAACTACGAGCAGTACTTC.

V gene TRBV6-5 combines with J gene TRBJ2-1; D gene uncertain. CDR1 and CDR2 (germline): MNHEY, SVGAGI. The CDR3 runs to 11 residues. V lost 1 base and J lost 8, with 3 bases in between. The CDR3 region is CASSYFDEQFF. As DNA, the CDR3 is TGTGCCAGCAGTTACTTCGATGAGCAGTTCTTC.

The chain carries TRBV19 and TRBJ2-7; TRBD1 or TRBD2 may be the D gene (6 bases each). CDR3 length: 15 amino acids. Germline lookup yields CDR1 LNHDA and CDR2 SQIVND (reference sequence). V shed 6 bases and J shed 2 bases, with 17 bases lying between them. CDR3 in amino acids: CASSTGGRVPYEQYF. In nucleotides, the CDR3 is TGTGCCAGTAGCACTGGGGGGCGCGTCCCCTACGAGCAGTACTTC. Together with reference TRBV19 and TRBJ2-7, the CDR3 gives the full variable domain: DGGITQSPKYLFRKEGQNVTLSCEQNLNHDAMYWYRQDPGQGLRLIYYSQIVNDFQKGDIAEGYSVSREKKESFPLTVTSAQKNPTAFYLCASSTGGRVPYEQYFGPGTRLTVT.

The gene calls are TRBV4-3 and TRBJ2-7; no definite D call. This CDR3 region has 13 residues. V was clipped by 0 bases and J by 2 bases, with 5 bases between them. Germline V lookup: CDR1 LGHNA, CDR2 YSLEER. CDR3 sequence reads: CASSQDDTYEQYV. The CDR3 DNA reads TGCGCCAGCAGCCAAGATGACACCTACGAGCAGTACGTC.

This clonotype was seen only a few times. This chain links TRBV7-3 with TRBJ2-3; tentative D call: TRBD2 (6 bases). The germline V gene encodes CDR1 SGHTA and CDR2 FQGTGA. The CDR3 sequence is 15 residues long. V lost 1 base to trimming and J lost 2 bases, with 10 bases between them. CDR3 loop: CASSLSGGHTDTQYF. In nucleotides, the CDR3 is TGTGCCAGCAGCTTAAGTGGAGGGCACACAGATACGCAGTATTTT.

Here the CDR3 reads CASSGSLENVLTF. CDR3 in DNA: TGTGCCAGCAGTGGTTCCCTGGAAAACGTCCTGACTTTC. The chain employs TRBV27 and TRBJ2-6; D call uncertain. The CDR3 runs to 13 residues. In germline, CDR1 is MNHEY, CDR2 SMNVEV (reference sequence). The V end was cut by 5 bases, the J end by 10 bases, with 12 bases between. Based on the CDR3 plus reference TRBV27 and TRBJ2-6, the full variable domain is EAQVTQNPRYLITVTGKKLTVTCSQNMNHEYMSWYRQDPGLGLRQIYYSMNVEVTDKGDVPEGYKVSRKEKRNFPLILESPSPNQTSLYFCASSGSLENVLTFGAGSRLTVL.

This chain links TRBV7-6 with TRBJ2-3; perhaps TRBD1 as D (5 bases). The CDR3 has 15 amino acids. Trimming removed 2 bases from V and 1 base from J, with 10 bases in between. Germline V lookup: CDR1 SGHVS, CDR2 FNYEAQ. This CDR3 is CASSLMMTGTDTQYF. CDR3 sequence (DNA): TGTGCCAGCAGCTTAATGATGACAGGCACAGATACGCAGTATTTT.

V gene TRBV5-1 combines with J gene TRBJ2-5; no reliable D call. The CDR3 has 16 residues. Germline CDR1 is SGHRS and CDR2 is YFSETQ. Trimming stripped 5 bases from V and 0 bases from J, with 17 bases between. The CDR3 loop reads CASRVAEWRYQETQYF. CDR3 in DNA: TGCGCCAGCAGGGTGGCGGAATGGCGCTACCAAGAGACCCAGTACTTC.